This TCR beta chain comes out of a study of T cells after somatic rescue of genetic block. Germline V gene lookup returns CDR1 SNHLY and CDR2 FYNNEI. The length of the CDR3 is 14 residues. The J segment lost 5 bases and the V segment lost 4 bases, leaving 6 bases of the junction unmatched. TCRdb keeps only in-frame clones here, not all; method: immunoSEQ multiplex PCR. The sample has some 14,000 clones, 65% to 85% seen once; the top ten hold more than 20%. The TCR originated in a boy between 5 and 17 years old. Sample: peripheral blood mononuclear cells (PBMCs). The rearrangement links TRBV2 to TRBJ2-5; the match to TRBD1 covers 8 bases. CDR3 sequence reads: CASSVGRGLETQYF. DNA of the CDR3: TGTGCCAGCAGTGTGGGCAGGGGGCTTGAGACCCAGTACTTC.